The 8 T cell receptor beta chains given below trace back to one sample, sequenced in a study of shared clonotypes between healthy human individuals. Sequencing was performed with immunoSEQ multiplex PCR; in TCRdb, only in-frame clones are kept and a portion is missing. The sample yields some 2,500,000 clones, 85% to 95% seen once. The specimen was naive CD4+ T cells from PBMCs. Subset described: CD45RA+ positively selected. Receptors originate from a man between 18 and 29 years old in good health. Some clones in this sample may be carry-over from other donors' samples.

For the CDR3, the DNA is TGTGCCAGTAGTGGTGGTCAGGCCACCCACACTGAAGCTTTCTTT. Translated: CASSGGQATHTEAFF. The chain employs TRBV19 and TRBJ1-1; D gene unclear. Germline V CDR1 and CDR2: LNHDA, SQIVND (reference sequence). This CDR3 is 15 amino acids long. V lost 5 bases and J lost 3, with 16 bases in between.

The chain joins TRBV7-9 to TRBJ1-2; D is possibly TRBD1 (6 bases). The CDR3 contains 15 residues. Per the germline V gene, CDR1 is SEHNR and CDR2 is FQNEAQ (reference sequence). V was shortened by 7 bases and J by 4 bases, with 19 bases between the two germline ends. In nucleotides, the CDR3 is TGTGCCAGCACCCGAGGTGGGGGGCAGAGCTATGGCTACACCTTC. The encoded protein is CASTRGGGQSYGYTF.

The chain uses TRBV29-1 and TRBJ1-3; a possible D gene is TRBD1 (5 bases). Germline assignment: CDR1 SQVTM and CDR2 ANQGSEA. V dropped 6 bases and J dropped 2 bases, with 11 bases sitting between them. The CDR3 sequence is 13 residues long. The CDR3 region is CSVSWGAGNTIYF. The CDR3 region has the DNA TGCAGCGTGTCATGGGGGGCTGGAAACACCATATATTTT.

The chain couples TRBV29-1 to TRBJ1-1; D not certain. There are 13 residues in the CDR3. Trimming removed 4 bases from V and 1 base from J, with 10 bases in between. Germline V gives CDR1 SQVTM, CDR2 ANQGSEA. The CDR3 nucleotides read TGCAGCGTTGTAAGGGAGGGGAACACTGAAGCTTTCTTT. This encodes CSVVREGNTEAFF.

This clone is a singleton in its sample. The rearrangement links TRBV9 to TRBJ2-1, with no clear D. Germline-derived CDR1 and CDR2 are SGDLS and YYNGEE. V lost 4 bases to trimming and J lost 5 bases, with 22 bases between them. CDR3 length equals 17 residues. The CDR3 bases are TGTGCCAGCAGCTCTCCGACGGGTGGTTTACAACACAATGAGCAGTTCTTC. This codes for CASSSPTGGLQHNEQFF.

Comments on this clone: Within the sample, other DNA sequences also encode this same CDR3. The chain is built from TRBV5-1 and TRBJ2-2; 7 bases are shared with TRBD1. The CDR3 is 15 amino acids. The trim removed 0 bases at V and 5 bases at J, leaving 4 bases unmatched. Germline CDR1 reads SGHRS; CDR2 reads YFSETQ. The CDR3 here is CASSLGGGETGELFF. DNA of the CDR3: TGCGCCAGCAGCTTGGGAGGGGGCGAAACCGGGGAGCTGTTTTTT.

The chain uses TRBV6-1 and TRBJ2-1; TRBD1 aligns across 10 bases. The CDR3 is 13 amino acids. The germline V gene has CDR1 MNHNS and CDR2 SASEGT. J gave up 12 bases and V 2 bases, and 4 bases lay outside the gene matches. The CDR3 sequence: CASSESWDRGQFF. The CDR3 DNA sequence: TGTGCCAGCAGTGAAAGCTGGGACAGGGGGCAGTTCTTC.

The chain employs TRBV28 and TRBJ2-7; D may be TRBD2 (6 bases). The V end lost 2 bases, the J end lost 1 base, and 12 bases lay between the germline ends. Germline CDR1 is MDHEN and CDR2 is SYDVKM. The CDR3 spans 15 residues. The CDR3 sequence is CASSLTQEGSYEQYF. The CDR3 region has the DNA TGTGCCAGCAGTTTAACCCAGGAGGGTTCCTACGAGCAGTACTTC.